This T cell receptor (beta chain) stems from a study of shared clonotypes between healthy human individuals. Study-level points and caveats: In the sorted subsets, rarefaction showed sequencing was incomplete despite large depth.

This CDR3 region has 13 residues. Germline assignment: CDR1 LNHDA and CDR2 SQIVND (reference sequence). The germline V and J ends were trimmed by 2 bases and 7 bases, with 11 bases remaining between them. Profiled with immunoSEQ multiplex PCR; TCRdb holds only in-frame clones, not every one. Of approximately 700,000 clones listed, 73% are singletons. The authors divided CD4+ cells into CD45RA+ naive and CD45RA-negative memory subsets. In regard to this clone: Its antigen remains unknown.

The sample consisted of memory CD4+ T cells sorted from blood. Subset of the sample: CD45RA-negative fraction. This sequence joins TRBV19 and TRBJ1-1, with D uncertain. The sequence was obtained from a woman aged 25 to 45 in good health. In DNA form, the CDR3 reads TGTGCCAGTAGTATAAATAGGGCGGGTGAAGCTTTCTTT. This codes for CASSINRAGEAFF.